This TCR beta chain stems from a study of T cell repertoires in cytomegalovirus infection. A note on this clonotype: The antigen remains undetermined.

TCRdb re-called the reads with MiXCR, one entry per CDR3 protein. The sample consists of 830,000 or so distinct CDR3 sequences, approximately 29% of them appearing once. The sequence derives from a human donor in good health (CMV status not recorded). Some clones in this sample may be carry-over from other donors' samples. Source: cultured CD8+ T cells from PBMCs, taken from culture after CMV antigen stimulation.

In nucleotides, the CDR3 is TGTGCCACCAGTCGATTACCGAGGGACACTGAAGCTTTCTTT. It translates to CATSRLPRDTEAFF. The V and J genes are TRBV15 and TRBJ1-1; D uncertain. The CDR3 spans 14 residues. Germline CDR1 and CDR2: LNHNV and YYDKDF (reference sequence). V was cut by 6 bases and J by 3 bases, with 14 bases left in between.